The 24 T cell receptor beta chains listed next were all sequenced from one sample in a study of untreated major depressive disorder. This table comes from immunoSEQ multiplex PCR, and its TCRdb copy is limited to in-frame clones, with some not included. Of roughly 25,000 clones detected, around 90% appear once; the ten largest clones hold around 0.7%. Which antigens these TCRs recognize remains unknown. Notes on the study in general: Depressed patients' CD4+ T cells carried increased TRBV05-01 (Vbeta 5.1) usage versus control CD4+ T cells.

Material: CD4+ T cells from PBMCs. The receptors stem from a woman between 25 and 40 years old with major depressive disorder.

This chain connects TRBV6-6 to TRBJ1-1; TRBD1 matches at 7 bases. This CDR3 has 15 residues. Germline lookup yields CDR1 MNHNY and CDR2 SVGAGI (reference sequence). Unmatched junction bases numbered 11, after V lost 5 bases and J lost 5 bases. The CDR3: CASSGHDREGTEAFF. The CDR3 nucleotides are TGTGCCAGCAGTGGTCACGACAGGGAGGGTACTGAAGCTTTCTTT.

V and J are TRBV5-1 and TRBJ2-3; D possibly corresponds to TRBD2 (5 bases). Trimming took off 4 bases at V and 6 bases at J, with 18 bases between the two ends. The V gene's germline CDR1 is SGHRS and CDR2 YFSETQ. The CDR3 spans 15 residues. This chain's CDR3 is CASSQDAGHGDTQYF. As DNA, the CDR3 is TGCGCCAGCAGCCAAGATGCGGGTCACGGGGATACGCAGTATTTT.

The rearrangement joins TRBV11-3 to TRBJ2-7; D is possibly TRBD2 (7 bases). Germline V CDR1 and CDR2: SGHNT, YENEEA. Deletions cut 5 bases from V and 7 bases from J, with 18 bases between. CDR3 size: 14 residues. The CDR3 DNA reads TGTGCCAGCAGCCCCAGGCGGGGGCGGAGGGAGCAGTACTTC. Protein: CASSPRRGRREQYF.

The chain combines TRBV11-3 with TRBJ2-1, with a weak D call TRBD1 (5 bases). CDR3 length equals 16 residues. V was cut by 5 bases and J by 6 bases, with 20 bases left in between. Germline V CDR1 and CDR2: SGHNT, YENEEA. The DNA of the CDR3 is TGTGCCAGCAGCCCCCTCCTAAGGGGCGTAATCAATGAGCAGTTCTTC. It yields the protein CASSPLLRGVINEQFF.

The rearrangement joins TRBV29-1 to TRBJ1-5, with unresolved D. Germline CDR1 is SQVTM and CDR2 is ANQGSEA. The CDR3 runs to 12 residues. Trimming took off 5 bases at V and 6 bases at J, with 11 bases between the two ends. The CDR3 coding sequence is TGCAGCGTTCGGGGAATCGGTCAGCCCCAGCATTTT. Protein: CSVRGIGQPQHF.

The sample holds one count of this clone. The CDR3 DNA reads TGTGCCAGCTCACCAGCAAACAGGGATCGAGAGACCCAGTACTTC. As protein: CASSPANRDRETQYF. This rearrangement joins TRBV18 to TRBJ2-5; D is possibly TRBD1 (6 bases). V was trimmed by 2 bases and J by 4 bases, leaving 14 bases between them. Germline V gene sequence: CDR1 KGHSH, CDR2 LQKENI. This CDR3 comprises 15 residues.

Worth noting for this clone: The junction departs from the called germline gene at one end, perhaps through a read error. The CDR3 spells CASSLEVQGTKNTGELFF. The CDR3 DNA reads TGTGCTAGCAGCTTAGAGGTTCAGGGCACTAAGAACACCGGGGAGCTGTTTTTT. The V call is TRBV7-7, the J call TRBJ2-2, with a tentative D call TRBD1 (5 bases). Per germline, CDR1 SSHAT and CDR2 FNYEAQ (reference sequence). The CDR3 is 18 residues long.

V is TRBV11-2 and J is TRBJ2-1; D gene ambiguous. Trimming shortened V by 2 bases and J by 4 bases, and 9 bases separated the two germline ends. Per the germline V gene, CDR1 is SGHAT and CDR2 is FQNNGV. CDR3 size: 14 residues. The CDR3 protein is CASSLSDGYNEQFF. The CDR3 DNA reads TGTGCCAGCAGCTTATCGGACGGGTACAATGAGCAGTTCTTC. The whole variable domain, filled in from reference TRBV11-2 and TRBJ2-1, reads EAGVAQSPRYKIIEKRQSVAFWCNPISGHATLYWYQQILGQGPKLLIQFQNNGVVDDSQLPKDRFSAERLKGVDSTLKIQPAKLEDSAVYLCASSLSDGYNEQFFGPGTRLTVL.

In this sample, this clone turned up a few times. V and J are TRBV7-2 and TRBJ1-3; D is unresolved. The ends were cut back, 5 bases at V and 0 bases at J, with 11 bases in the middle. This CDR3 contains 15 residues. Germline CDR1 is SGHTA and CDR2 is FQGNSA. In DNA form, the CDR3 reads TGTGCCAGCAGCATCAACAGAGTCTCTGGAAACACCATATATTTT. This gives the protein CASSINRVSGNTIYF.

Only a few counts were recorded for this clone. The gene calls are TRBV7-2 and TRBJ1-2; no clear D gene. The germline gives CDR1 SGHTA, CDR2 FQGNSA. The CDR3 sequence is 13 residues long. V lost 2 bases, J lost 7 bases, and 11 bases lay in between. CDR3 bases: TGTGCCAGCAGCTTATGGCAGGCAGGTGGCTACACCTTC. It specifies CASSLWQAGGYTF.

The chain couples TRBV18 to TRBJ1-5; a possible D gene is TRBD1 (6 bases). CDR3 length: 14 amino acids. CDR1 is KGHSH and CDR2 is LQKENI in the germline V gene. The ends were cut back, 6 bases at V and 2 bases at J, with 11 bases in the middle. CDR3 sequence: CASSLQGGNQPQHF. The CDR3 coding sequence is TGTGCCAGCTCGTTACAGGGAGGCAATCAGCCCCAGCATTTT.

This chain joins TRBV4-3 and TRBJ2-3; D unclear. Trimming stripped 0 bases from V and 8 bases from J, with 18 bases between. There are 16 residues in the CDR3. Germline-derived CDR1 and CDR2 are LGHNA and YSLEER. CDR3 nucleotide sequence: TGCGCCAGCAGCCAAGATGGGTCGGCTAGAGCTGGTACGCAGTATTTT. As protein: CASSQDGSARAGTQYF.

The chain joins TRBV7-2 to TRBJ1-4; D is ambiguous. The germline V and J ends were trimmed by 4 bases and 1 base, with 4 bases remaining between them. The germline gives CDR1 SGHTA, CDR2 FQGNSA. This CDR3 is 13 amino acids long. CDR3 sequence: CASSWGTNEKLFF. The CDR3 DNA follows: TGTGCCAGCAGCTGGGGAACTAATGAAAAACTGTTTTTT.

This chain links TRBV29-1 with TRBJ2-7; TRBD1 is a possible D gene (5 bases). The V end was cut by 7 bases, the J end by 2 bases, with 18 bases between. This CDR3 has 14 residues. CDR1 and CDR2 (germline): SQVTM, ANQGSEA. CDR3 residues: CSAIVVQVAYEQYF. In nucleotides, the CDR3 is TGCAGCGCGATCGTCGTACAGGTGGCCTACGAGCAGTACTTC.

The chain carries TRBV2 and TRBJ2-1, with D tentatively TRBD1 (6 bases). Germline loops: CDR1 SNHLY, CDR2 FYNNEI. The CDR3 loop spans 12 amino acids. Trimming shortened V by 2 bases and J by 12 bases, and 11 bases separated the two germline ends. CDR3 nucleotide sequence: TGTGCCAGCAGTGAACAGGGGCCGGTGCAGTTCTTC. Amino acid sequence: CASSEQGPVQFF.

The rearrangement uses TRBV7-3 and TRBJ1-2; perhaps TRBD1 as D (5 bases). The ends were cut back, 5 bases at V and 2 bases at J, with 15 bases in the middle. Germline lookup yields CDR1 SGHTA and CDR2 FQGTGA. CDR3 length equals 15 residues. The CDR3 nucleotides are TGTGCCAGCAGCCTCACGGGCGGACAAAACTATGGCTACACCTTC. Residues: CASSLTGGQNYGYTF. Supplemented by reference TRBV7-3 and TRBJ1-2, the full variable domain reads GAGVSQTPSNKVTEKGKYVELRCDPISGHTALYWYRQSLGQGPEFLIYFQGTGAADDSGLPNDRFFAVRPEGSVSTLKIQRTERGDSAVYLCASSLTGGQNYGYTFGSGTRLTVV.

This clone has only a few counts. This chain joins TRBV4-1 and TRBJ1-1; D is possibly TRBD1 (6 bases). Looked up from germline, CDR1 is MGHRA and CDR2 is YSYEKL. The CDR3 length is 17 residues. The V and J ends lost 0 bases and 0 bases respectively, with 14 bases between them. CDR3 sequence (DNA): TGCGCCAGCAGCCAAGAACGCCAGGGGCGTATGAACACTGAAGCTTTCTTT. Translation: CASSQERQGRMNTEAFF.

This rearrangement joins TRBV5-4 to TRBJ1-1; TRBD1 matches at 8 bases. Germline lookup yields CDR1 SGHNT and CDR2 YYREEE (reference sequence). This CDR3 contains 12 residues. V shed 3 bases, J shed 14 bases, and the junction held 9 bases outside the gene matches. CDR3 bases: TGTGCCAGCAGCTCAGACAGGGGTTCCGCATTCTTT. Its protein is CASSSDRGSAFF.

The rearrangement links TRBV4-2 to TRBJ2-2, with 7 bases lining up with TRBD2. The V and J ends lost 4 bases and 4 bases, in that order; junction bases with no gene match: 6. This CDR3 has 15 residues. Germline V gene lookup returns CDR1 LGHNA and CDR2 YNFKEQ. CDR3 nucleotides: TGTGCCAGCAGCCGGGAGCGGGGAGGCACCGGGGAGCTGTTTTTT. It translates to CASSRERGGTGELFF.

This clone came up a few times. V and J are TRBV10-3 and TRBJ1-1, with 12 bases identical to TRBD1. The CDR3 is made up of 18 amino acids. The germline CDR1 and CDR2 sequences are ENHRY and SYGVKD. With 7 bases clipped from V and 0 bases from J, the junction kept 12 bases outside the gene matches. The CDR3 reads CAIKEGTGGAALNTEAFF. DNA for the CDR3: TGTGCCATCAAAGAGGGGACAGGGGGCGCGGCCCTGAACACTGAAGCTTTCTTT.

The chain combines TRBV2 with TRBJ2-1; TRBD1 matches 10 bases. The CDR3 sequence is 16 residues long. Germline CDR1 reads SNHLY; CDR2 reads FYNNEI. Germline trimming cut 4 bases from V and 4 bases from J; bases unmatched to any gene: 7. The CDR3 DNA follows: TGTGCCAGCAGTGGACAGGACAGGGGGAGATACAATGAGCAGTTCTTC. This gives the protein CASSGQDRGRYNEQFF.

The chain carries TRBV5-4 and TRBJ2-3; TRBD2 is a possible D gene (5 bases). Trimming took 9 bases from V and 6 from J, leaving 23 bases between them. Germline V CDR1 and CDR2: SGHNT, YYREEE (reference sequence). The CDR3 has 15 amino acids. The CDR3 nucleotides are TGTGCCACCCACCCCGCGGGCACCCCCCCCGATACGCAGTATTTT. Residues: CATHPAGTPPDTQYF.

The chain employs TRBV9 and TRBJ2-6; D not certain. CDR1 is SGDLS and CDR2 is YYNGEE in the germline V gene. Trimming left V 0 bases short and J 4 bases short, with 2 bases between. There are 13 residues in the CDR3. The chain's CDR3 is CASSVAGANVLTF. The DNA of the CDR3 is TGTGCCAGCAGCGTAGCCGGGGCCAACGTCCTGACTTTC.

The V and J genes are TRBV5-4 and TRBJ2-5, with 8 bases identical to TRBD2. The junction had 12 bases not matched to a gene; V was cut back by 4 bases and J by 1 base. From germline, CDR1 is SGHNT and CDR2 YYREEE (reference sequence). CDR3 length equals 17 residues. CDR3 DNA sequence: TGTGCCAGCAGCCCGGGGGGGTGGGGACTGAGCCAAGAGACCCAGTACTTC. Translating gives CASSPGGWGLSQETQYF.